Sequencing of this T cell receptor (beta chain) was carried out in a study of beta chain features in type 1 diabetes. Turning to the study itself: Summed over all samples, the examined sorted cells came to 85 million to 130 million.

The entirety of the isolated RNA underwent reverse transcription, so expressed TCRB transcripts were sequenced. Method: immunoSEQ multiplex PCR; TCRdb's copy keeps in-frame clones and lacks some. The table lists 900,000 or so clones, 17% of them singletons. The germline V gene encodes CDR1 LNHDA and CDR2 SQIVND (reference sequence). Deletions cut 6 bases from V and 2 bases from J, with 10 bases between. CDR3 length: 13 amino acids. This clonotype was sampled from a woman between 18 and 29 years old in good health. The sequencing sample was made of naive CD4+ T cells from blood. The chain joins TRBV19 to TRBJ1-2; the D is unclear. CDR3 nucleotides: TGTGCCAGTAGAGGATTACAGAACTATGGCTACACCTTC. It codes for CASRGLQNYGYTF.